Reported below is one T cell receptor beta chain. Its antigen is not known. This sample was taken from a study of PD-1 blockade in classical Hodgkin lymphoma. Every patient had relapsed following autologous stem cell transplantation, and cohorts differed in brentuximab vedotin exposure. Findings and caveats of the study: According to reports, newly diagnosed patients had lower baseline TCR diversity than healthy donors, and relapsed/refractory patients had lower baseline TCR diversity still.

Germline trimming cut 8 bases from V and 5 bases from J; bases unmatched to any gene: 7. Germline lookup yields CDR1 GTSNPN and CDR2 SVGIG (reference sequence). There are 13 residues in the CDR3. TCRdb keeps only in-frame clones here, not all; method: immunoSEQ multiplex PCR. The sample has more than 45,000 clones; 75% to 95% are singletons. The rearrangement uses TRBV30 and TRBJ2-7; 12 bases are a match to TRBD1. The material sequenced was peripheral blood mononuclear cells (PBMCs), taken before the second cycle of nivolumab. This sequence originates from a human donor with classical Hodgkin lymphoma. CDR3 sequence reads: CAQAWDRGHEQYF. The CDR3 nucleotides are TGTGCCCAAGCTTGGGACAGGGGGCACGAGCAGTACTTC.